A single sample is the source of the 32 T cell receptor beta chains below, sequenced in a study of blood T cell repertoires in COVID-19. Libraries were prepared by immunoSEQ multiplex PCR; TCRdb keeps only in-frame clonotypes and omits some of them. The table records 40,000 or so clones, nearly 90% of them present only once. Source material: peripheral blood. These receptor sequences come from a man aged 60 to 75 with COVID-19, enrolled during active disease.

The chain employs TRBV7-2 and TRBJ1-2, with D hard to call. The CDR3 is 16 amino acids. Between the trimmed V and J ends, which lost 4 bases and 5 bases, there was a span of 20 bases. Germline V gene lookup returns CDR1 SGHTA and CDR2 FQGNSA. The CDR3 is CASSSELEGGSYGYTF. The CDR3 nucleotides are TGTGCCAGCAGCTCGGAGTTGGAGGGCGGATCATATGGCTACACCTTC.

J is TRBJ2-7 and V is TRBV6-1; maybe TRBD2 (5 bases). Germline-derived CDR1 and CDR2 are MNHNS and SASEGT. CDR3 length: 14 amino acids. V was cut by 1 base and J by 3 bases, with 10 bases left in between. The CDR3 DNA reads TGTGCCAGCAGTGAAGACCCGGGGATCTACGAGCAGTACTTC. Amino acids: CASSEDPGIYEQYF.

CDR3 protein: CATSSPGTFLSGANVLTF. The CDR3 bases are TGTGCCACCAGCAGCCCCGGGACTTTCCTCTCTGGGGCCAACGTCCTGACTTTC. The chain links TRBV15 to TRBJ2-6; the D gene is possibly TRBD2 (6 bases). Deletions cut 3 bases from V and 0 bases from J, with 15 bases between. Germline CDR1 and CDR2: LNHNV and YYDKDF (reference sequence). CDR3 size: 18 residues.

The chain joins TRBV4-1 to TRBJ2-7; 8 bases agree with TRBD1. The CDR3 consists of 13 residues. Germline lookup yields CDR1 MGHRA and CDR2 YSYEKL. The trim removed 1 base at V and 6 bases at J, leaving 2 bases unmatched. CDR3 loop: CASSQGGQVEQYF. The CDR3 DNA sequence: TGCGCCAGCAGCCAAGGGGGACAGGTCGAGCAGTACTTC.

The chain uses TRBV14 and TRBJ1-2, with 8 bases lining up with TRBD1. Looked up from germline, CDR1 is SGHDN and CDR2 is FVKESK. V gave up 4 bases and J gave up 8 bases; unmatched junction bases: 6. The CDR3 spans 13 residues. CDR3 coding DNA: TGTGCCAGCAGCCTTAACTACAGGGGGGGCTACACCTTC. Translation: CASSLNYRGGYTF.

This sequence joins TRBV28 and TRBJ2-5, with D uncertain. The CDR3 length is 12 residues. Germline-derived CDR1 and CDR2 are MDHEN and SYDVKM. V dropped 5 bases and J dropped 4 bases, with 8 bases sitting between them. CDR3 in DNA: TGTGCCAGCAGTGAGAGTTCAGAGACCCAGTACTTC. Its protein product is CASSESSETQYF.

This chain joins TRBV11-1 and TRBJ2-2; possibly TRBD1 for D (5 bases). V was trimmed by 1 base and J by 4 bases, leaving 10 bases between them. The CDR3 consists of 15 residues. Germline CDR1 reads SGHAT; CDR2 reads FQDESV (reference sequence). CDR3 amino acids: CASSLVGRGTGELFF. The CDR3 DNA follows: TGTGCCAGCAGCTTAGTCGGAAGGGGCACCGGGGAGCTGTTTTTT.

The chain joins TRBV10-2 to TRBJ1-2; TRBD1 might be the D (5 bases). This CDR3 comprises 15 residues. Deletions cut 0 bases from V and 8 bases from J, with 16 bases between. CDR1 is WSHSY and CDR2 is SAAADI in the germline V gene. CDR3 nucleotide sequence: TGCGCCAGCAGTGAGTCCGGTGGAGGGGCGGAGGGCTACACCTTC. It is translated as CASSESGGGAEGYTF.

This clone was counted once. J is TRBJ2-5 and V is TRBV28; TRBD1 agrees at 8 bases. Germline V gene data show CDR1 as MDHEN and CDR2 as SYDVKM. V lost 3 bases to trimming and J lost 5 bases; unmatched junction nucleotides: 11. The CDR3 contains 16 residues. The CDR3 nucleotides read TGTGCCAGCAGTTTCTCGACGCAGGGGGCTGTGGAGACCCAGTACTTC. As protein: CASSFSTQGAVETQYF.

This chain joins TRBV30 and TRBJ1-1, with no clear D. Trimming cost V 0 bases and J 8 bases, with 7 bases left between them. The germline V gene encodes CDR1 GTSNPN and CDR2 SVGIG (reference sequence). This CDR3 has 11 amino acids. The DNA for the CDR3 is TGTGCCTGGAGTGTAGTGCGAGAAGCTTTCTTT. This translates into CAWSVVREAFF. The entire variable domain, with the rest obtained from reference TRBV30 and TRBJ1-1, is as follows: SQTIHQWPATLVQPVGSPLSLECTVEGTSNPNLYWYRQAAGRGLQLLFYSVGIGQISSEVPQNLSASRPQDRQFILSSKKLLLSDSGFYLCAWSVVREAFFGQGTRLTVV.

CDR3 loop: CASRGPTQPPGNTIYF. The CDR3 DNA reads TGTGCCAGCAGAGGCCCGACTCAACCGCCGGGAAACACCATATATTTT. The V and J genes are TRBV5-8 and TRBJ1-3; D gene uncertain. Germline CDR1 reads SGHTS; CDR2 reads YDEGEE. The V gene lost 5 bases and the J gene lost 4 bases, with 19 bases spanning the gap. The CDR3 length is 16 residues. Supplemented by reference TRBV5-8 and TRBJ1-3, the full variable domain reads EAGVTQSPTHLIKTRGQQATLRCSPISGHTSVYWYQQALGLGLQFLLWYDEGEERNRGNFPPRFSGRQFPNYSSELNVNALELEDSALYLCASRGPTQPPGNTIYFGEGSWLTVV.

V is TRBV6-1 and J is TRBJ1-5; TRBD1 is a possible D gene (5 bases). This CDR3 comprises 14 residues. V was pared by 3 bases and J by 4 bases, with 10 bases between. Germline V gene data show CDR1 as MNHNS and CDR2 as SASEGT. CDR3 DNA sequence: TGTGCCAGCAGTGAGTGGCAGGGTAATCAGCCCCAGCATTTT. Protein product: CASSEWQGNQPQHF.

The CDR3 spells CASSQPTGTTYEQYF. As DNA, the CDR3 is TGCGCCAGCAGCCAACCGACAGGGACGACCTACGAGCAGTACTTC. This sequence joins TRBV4-1 and TRBJ2-7; 7 nucleotides match TRBD1. Germline CDR1 reads MGHRA; CDR2 reads YSYEKL. This CDR3 is 15 amino acids long. With 2 bases clipped from V and 2 bases from J, the junction kept 6 bases outside the gene matches.

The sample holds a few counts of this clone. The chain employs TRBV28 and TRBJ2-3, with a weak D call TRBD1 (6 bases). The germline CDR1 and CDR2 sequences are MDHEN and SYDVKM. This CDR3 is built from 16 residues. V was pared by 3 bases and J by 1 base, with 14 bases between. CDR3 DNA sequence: TGTGCCAGCAGTTTTCGACAGGACCTACGCACAGATACGCAGTATTTT. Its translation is CASSFRQDLRTDTQYF.

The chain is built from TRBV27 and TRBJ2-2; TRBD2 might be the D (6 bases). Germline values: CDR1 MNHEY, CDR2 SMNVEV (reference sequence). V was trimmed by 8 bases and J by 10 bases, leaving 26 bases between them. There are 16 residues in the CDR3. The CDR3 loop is CASGTYLIGSSPELFF. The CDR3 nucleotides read TGTGCCAGCGGCACCTATTTAATCGGGAGCTCCCCGGAGCTGTTTTTT.

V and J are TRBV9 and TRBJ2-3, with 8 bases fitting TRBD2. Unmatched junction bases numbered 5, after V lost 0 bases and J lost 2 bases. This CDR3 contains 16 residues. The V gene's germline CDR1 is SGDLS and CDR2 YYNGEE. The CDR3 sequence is CASSVEPTSATDTQYF. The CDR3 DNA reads TGTGCCAGCAGCGTAGAACCGACTAGCGCCACAGATACGCAGTATTTT.

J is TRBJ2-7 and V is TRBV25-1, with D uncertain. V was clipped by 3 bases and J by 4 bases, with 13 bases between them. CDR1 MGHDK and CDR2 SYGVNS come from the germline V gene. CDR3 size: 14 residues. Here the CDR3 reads CASSDYGRSYEQYF. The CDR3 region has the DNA TGTGCCAGCAGTGACTATGGGCGCAGTTACGAGCAGTACTTC.

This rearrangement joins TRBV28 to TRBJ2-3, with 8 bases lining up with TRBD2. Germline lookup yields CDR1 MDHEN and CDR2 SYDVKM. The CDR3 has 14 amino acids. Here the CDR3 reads CAIQLAVFTDTQYF. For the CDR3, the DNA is TGTGCGATACAACTAGCGGTTTTCACAGATACGCAGTATTTT. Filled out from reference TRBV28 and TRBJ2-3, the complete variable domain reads DVKVTQSSRYLVKRTGEKVFLECVQDMDHENMFWYRQDPGLGLRLIYFSYDVKMKEKGDIPEGYSVSREKKERFSLILESASTNQTSMYLCAIQLAVFTDTQYFGPGTRLTVL.

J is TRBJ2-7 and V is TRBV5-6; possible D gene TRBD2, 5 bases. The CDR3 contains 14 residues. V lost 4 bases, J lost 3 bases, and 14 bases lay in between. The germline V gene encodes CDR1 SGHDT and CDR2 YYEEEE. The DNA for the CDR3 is TGTGCCAGCAGCCCACTAGGGAAGGGCTACGAGCAGTACTTC. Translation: CASSPLGKGYEQYF.

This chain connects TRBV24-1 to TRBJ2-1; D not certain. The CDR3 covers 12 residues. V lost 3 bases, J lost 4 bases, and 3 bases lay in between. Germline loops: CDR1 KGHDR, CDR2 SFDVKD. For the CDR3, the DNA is TGTGCCACCAGTGATCCTTACAATGAGCAGTTCTTC. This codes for CATSDPYNEQFF.

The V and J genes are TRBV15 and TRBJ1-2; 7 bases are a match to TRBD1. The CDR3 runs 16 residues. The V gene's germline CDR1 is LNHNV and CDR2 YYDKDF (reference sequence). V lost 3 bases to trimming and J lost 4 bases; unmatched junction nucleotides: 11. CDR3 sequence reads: CATSSAQGTRAYGYTF. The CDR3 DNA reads TGTGCCACCAGCAGTGCACAGGGGACGAGAGCCTATGGCTACACCTTC.

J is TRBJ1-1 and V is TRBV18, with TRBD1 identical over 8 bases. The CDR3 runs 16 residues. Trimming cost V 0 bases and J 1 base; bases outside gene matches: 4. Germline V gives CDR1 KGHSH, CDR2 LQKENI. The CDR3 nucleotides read TGTGCCAGCTCACCACCGTTGGGACAGGCGAACACTGAAGCTTTCTTT. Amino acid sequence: CASSPPLGQANTEAFF. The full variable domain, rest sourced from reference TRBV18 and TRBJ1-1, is NAGVMQNPRHLVRRRGQEARLRCSPMKGHSHVYWYRQLPEEGLKFMVYLQKENIIDESGMPKERFSAEFPKEGPSILRIQQVVRGDSAAYFCASSPPLGQANTEAFFGQGTRLTVV.

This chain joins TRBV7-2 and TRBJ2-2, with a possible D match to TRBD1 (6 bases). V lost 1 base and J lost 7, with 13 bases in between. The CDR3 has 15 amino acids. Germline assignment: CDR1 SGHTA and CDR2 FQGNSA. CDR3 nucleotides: TGTGCCAGCAGCTTAGTCCCTGGGACATTCGGGGAGCTGTTTTTT. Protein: CASSLVPGTFGELFF.

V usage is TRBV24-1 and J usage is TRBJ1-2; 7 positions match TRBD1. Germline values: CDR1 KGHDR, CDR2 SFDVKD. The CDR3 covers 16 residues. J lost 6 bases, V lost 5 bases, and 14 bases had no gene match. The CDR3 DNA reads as TGTGCCACCAGTGCTACAGGGACAGAGAACCCGGATGGCTACACCTTC. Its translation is CATSATGTENPDGYTF.

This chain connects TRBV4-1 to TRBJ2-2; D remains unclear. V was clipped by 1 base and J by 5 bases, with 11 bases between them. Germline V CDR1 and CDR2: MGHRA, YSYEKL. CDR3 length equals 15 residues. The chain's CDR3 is CASSQAESWTGELFF. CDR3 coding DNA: TGCGCCAGCAGCCAAGCAGAATCCTGGACCGGGGAGCTGTTTTTT.

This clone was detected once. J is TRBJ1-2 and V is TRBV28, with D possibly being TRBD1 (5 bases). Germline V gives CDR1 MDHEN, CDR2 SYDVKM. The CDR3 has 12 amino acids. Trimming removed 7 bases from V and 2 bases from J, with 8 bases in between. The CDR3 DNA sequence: TGTGCCAGCACCTCAGGGAACTATGGCTACACCTTC. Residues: CASTSGNYGYTF.

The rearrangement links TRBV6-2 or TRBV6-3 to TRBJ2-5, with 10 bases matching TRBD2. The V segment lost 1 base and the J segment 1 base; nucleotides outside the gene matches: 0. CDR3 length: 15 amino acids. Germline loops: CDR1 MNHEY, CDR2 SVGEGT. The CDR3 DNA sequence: TGTGCCAGCAGTTACTTAGCGGGAGGCCAAGAGACCCAGTACTTC. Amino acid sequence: CASSYLAGGQETQYF.

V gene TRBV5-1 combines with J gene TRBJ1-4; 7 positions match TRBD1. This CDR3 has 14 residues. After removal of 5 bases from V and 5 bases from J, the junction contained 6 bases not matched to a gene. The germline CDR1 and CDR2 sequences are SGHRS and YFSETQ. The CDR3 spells CASRAGTENEKLFF. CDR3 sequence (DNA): TGCGCCAGCAGGGCCGGGACAGAAAATGAAAAACTGTTTTTT.

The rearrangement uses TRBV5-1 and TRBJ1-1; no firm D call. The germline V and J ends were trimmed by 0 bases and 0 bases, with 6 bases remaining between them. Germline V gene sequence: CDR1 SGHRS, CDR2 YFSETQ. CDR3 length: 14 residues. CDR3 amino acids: CASSLDRMNTEAFF. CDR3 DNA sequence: TGCGCCAGCAGCTTGGACAGAATGAACACTGAAGCTTTCTTT.

For the CDR3, the DNA is TGTGCCAGTAGGGGGACTAGCGGGACGAAAGAGACCCAGTACTTC. Protein: CASRGTSGTKETQYF. The chain has TRBV19 and TRBJ2-5; 13 positions match TRBD2. The CDR3 is 15 amino acids. V shed 6 bases, J shed 3 bases, and the junction held 4 bases outside the gene matches. Germline lookup yields CDR1 LNHDA and CDR2 SQIVND (reference sequence).

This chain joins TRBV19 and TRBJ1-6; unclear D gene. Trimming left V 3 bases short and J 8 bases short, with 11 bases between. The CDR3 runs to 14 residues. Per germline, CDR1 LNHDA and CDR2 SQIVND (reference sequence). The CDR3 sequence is CASSITPEDSPLHF. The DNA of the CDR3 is TGTGCCAGTAGTATCACACCCGAGGATTCACCCCTCCACTTT.

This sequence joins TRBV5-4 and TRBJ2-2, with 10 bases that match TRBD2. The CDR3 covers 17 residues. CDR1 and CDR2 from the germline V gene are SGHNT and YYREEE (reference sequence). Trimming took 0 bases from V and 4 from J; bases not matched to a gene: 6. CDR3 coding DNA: TGTGCCAGCAGCTTGGGTGCAGCGGGAGGGATCACCGGGGAGCTGTTTTTT. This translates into CASSLGAAGGITGELFF.